Following are 19 T cell receptor beta chains from one sample sequenced in a study of T-cell reconstitution after alpha-beta-depleted transplantation in children. Using unique molecular identifiers, the investigators prepared the TCRbeta library. TCRdb recomputed calls from the PCR reads with MiXCR, one row per CDR3 protein. The sample includes just over 950,000 distinct CDR3 sequences, roughly 29% seen only once; the top ten take 28%. The sample here was PBMCs, mostly from graft donor cells, taken 360 days after TCRalphabeta/CD19-depleted stem cell transplant. Source of these receptors: a boy in the first two years of life who had a stem cell transplant for SCID, so the T cells may come from the graft donor.

The chain uses TRBV7-9 and TRBJ1-3; 7 bases line up with TRBD1. The V gene's germline CDR1 is SEHNR and CDR2 FQNEAQ (reference sequence). This CDR3 comprises 17 residues. V shed 5 bases, J shed 1 base, and the junction held 11 bases outside the gene matches. The CDR3 DNA sequence: TGTGCCAGCAGCCCCAGGACAGGAGAAGGTTCTGGAAACACCATATATTTT. This gives the protein CASSPRTGEGSGNTIYF.

This clonotype showed up just a few times. The CDR3 sequence: CSADRVNEQYF. The CDR3, as DNA: TGCAGCGCCGACAGGGTGAACGAGCAGTACTTC. The genes are TRBV20-1 and TRBJ2-7; 7 bases agree with TRBD1. The CDR3 covers 11 residues. The germline gives CDR1 DFQATT, CDR2 SNEGSKA (reference sequence).

V is TRBV5-1 and J is TRBJ2-4; unclear D gene. V gave up 4 bases and J gave up 8 bases, with 13 bases separating them. The CDR3 is made up of 13 amino acids. Germline CDR1 SGHRS, CDR2 YFSETQ. The CDR3 loop is CASSPSQPDIQYF. The CDR3 DNA reads as TGCGCCAGCAGCCCTTCGCAGCCGGACATTCAGTACTTC.

V usage is TRBV20-1 and J usage is TRBJ2-5; either TRBD1 or TRBD2 may supply D (5 bases each). Trimming pared 1 base from V and 2 bases from J, leaving 17 bases between. This CDR3 is built from 16 residues. Germline assignment: CDR1 DFQATT and CDR2 SNEGSKA (reference sequence). This CDR3 reads CSARGGDRIVQETQYF. For the CDR3, the DNA is TGCAGTGCTAGAGGAGGGGATCGCATAGTACAAGAGACCCAGTACTTC.

Concerning this clonotype: At one boundary the junction diverges from the germline segment, which might be a read error. The V gene is TRBV12-3 or TRBV12-4, the J gene TRBJ2-5; 13 bases align to TRBD2. There are 14 residues in the CDR3. The CDR3 region is CACRLAGGQETQYF. DNA of the CDR3: TGTGCCTGCAGACTAGCGGGGGGACAAGAGACCCAGTACTTC.

The rearrangement joins TRBV29-1 to TRBJ2-1, with 10 bases identical to TRBD1. This CDR3 contains 14 residues. Germline CDR1 is SQVTM and CDR2 is ANQGSEA. Trimming cost V 6 bases and J 7 bases; bases outside gene matches: 9. The CDR3 region has the DNA TGCAGCGTGCTGGGGACAGGGGTTTGGAATGAGCAGTTCTTC. Protein: CSVLGTGVWNEQFF.

The chain carries TRBV6-5 and TRBJ1-2, with D perhaps TRBD1 (5 bases). Germline loops: CDR1 MNHEY, CDR2 SVGAGI. The CDR3 extends over 14 amino acids. The V and J ends lost 7 bases and 3 bases respectively, with 15 bases between them. The CDR3 nucleotides are TGTGCCAGCACCGACCAGGGAAGGGACTATGGCTACACCTTC. It translates to CASTDQGRDYGYTF.

This clonotype was detected a few times. The chain joins TRBV5-1 to TRBJ2-3; no clear D gene. Looked up from germline, CDR1 is SGHRS and CDR2 is YFSETQ. CDR3 length: 15 residues. Trimming took 3 bases from V and 1 from J, leaving 12 bases between them. The CDR3 DNA is TGCGCCAGCAGCTCCAGAATTCCAGGCACAGATACGCAGTATTTT. Amino acids: CASSSRIPGTDTQYF.

V gene TRBV20-1 combines with J gene TRBJ1-5; TRBD1 matches 8 bases. CDR3 length equals 14 residues. Losses at the gene ends were 2 bases for V and 7 bases for J; bases not matched to a gene: 7. Per germline, CDR1 DFQATT and CDR2 SNEGSKA (reference sequence). The DNA of the CDR3 is TGCAGTGCTAGAAGACAGGGGAGAAACCAGCCCCAGCATTTT. Translating it yields CSARRQGRNQPQHF.

A few counts support this clonotype. The rearrangement uses TRBV10-3 and TRBJ1-1; the match to TRBD1 covers 9 bases. The CDR3 sequence is 22 residues long. The junction had 27 bases not matched to a gene; V was cut back by 3 bases and J by 4 bases. Germline CDR1 ENHRY, CDR2 SYGVKD. The chain's CDR3 is CAISDKRALPRDREARTTEAFF. The CDR3 nucleotides are TGTGCCATCAGTGACAAGAGAGCTTTGCCCAGGGACAGGGAGGCGAGGACCACTGAAGCTTTCTTT.

The CDR3 loop reads CATSDWPLASQGKETDTQYF. Written as DNA, the CDR3 is TGTGCCACCAGTGATTGGCCCCTCGCATCACAGGGGAAGGAGACAGATACGCAGTATTTT. The chain combines TRBV24-1 with TRBJ2-3; 7 positions agree with TRBD1. Germline V CDR1 and CDR2: KGHDR, SFDVKD. This CDR3 region has 20 residues. V was clipped by 2 bases and J by 3 bases; unmatched bases: 19.

The CDR3 loop reads CASSPLNRQETQYF. In DNA form, the CDR3 reads TGTGCCAGCTCACCACTAAACAGACAAGAGACCCAGTACTTC. The V gene is TRBV18, the J gene TRBJ2-5, with unresolved D. The V end was cut by 1 base, the J end by 2 bases, with 8 bases between. Germline loops: CDR1 KGHSH, CDR2 LQKENI. This CDR3 is built from 14 residues.

This rearrangement joins TRBV7-8 to TRBJ2-5; maybe TRBD2 (5 bases). V was clipped by 2 bases and J by 0 bases, with 13 bases between them. The germline V gene encodes CDR1 SGHVS and CDR2 FQNEAQ. The CDR3 has 16 residues. The CDR3: CASSLKGFGDQETQYF. CDR3 nucleotides: TGTGCCAGCAGCTTAAAGGGTTTCGGGGACCAAGAGACCCAGTACTTC.

V gene TRBV2 combines with J gene TRBJ2-5, with D possibly TRBD1 on 5 matching bases. Germline-derived CDR1 and CDR2 are SNHLY and FYNNEI. The CDR3 has 14 amino acids. Between the trimmed V and J ends, which lost 6 bases and 3 bases, there was a span of 14 bases. CDR3 nucleotides: TGTGCCAGCAGGCCCTTTCAGGGTAAAGAGACCCAGTACTTC. Protein sequence: CASRPFQGKETQYF.

The chain recombines TRBV5-5 with TRBJ2-1; D remains ambiguous. Trimming removed 4 bases from V and 9 bases from J, with 14 bases in between. This CDR3 is built from 13 residues. The V gene's germline CDR1 is SGHKS and CDR2 YYEKEE (reference sequence). CDR3 protein: CASSPPTLAEQFF. The CDR3 nucleotides are TGTGCCAGCAGCCCTCCCACATTGGCTGAGCAGTTCTTC. Filled out from reference TRBV5-5 and TRBJ2-1, the complete variable domain reads DAGVTQSPTHLIKTRGQQVTLRCSPISGHKSVSWYQQVLGQGPQFIFQYYEKEERGRGNFPDRFSARQFPNYSSELNVNALLLGDSALYLCASSPPTLAEQFFGPGTRLTVL.

The chain recombines TRBV12-3 or TRBV12-4 with TRBJ1-3; no reliable D call. CDR3 length equals 16 residues. The V end lost 2 bases, the J end lost 0 bases, and 11 bases lay between the germline ends. CDR3 coding DNA: TGTGCCAGCAGTTTACCGCGGACCAGCTCTGGAAACACCATATATTTT. Protein sequence: CASSLPRTSSGNTIYF.

The V gene is TRBV28, the J gene TRBJ2-7; unclear D gene. The V end lost 1 base, the J end lost 1 base, and 11 bases lay between the germline ends. The V gene's germline CDR1 is MDHEN and CDR2 SYDVKM. The CDR3 sequence is 15 residues long. CDR3 sequence (DNA): TGTGCCAGCAGTTTATATAGAAGTGATTCCTACGAGCAGTACTTC. It yields the protein CASSLYRSDSYEQYF.

This clonotype was counted only a few times. The chain has TRBV29-1 and TRBJ1-1, with 8 bases lining up with TRBD1. With 7 bases clipped from V and 6 bases from J, the junction kept 10 bases outside the gene matches. CDR1 and CDR2 from the germline V gene are SQVTM and ANQGSEA. The CDR3 runs 13 residues. The CDR3: CSARDRRGAEAFF. The CDR3 DNA reads as TGCAGCGCCCGGGACAGGCGTGGCGCTGAAGCTTTCTTT.

This clonotype was observed a handful of times. The chain employs TRBV5-1 and TRBJ2-2; D is ambiguous. From germline, CDR1 is SGHRS and CDR2 YFSETQ. The CDR3 is 17 residues long. Between the trimmed V and J ends, which lost 4 bases and 0 bases, there was a span of 16 bases. This chain's CDR3 is CASSPTPERANTGELFF. In nucleotides, the CDR3 is TGCGCCAGCAGCCCAACTCCGGAAAGGGCGAACACCGGGGAGCTGTTTTTT.